This T cell receptor beta chain was recorded in a study of control samples from healthy donors and cancer patients. The assay was immunoSEQ multiplex PCR, and TCRdb's table has in-frame clones only and misses some. Of about 35,000 clones listed, around 87% are singletons. Losses at the gene ends were 6 bases for V and 2 bases for J; bases not matched to a gene: 8. This CDR3 has 15 residues. Germline V gene data show CDR1 as SGHNT and CDR2 as YENEEA. Material for sequencing was PBMCs. V gene TRBV11-3 combines with J gene TRBJ2-3; 7 positions agree with TRBD1. The source of this sequence is a woman between 40 and 55 years old with lung cancer. CDR3 protein: CASSTRQGDTDTQYF. As DNA, the CDR3 is TGTGCCAGCAGTACACGACAGGGCGACACAGATACGCAGTATTTT.